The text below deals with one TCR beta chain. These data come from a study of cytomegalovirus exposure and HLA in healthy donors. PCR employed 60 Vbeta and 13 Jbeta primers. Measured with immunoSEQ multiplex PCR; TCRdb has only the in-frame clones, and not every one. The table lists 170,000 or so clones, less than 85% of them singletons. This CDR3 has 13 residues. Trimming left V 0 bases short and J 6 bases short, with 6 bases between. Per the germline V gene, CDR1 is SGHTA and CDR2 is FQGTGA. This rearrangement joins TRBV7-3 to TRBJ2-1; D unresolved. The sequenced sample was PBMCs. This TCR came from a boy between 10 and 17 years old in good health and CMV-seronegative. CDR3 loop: CASSLTPSNEQFF. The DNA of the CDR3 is TGTGCCAGCAGCTTAACCCCCAGCAATGAGCAGTTCTTC. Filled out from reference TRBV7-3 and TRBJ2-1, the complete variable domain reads GAGVSQTPSNKVTEKGKYVELRCDPISGHTALYWYRQSLGQGPEFLIYFQGTGAADDSGLPNDRFFAVRPEGSVSTLKIQRTERGDSAVYLCASSLTPSNEQFFGPGTRLTVL.